This TCR beta chain was sequenced for a study of cytomegalovirus exposure and HLA in healthy donors. The study, taken as a whole, reports: HLA allele associations emerged for about 16,000 TCR beta sequences in a later analysis, at 0.05 false discovery rate. A few V segments could not be told apart, such as TRBV6-2 and TRBV6-3, and were left out. Published work reported that the classifier diagnosed cytomegalovirus status with high specificity and sensitivity. Some public TCRs appeared in many individuals, while most sequences were rare.

A remark on this clone: As yet, its antigen is unknown.

This PCR relied on a set of 60 Vbeta primers and 13 Jbeta primers. Profiling relied on immunoSEQ multiplex PCR, and the TCRdb table lists in-frame clones only, not all of them. The sample records 170,000 or so clones, approximately 78% being singletons. CDR3 length equals 13 residues. Trimming stripped 5 bases from V and 9 bases from J, with 14 bases between. From germline, CDR1 is SEHNR and CDR2 FQNEAQ (reference sequence). Sample: PBMCs. The receptor was derived from a woman between 45 and 65 years old in good health and CMV-seropositive. This chain uses TRBV7-9 with TRBJ2-1, with no clear D. CDR3 protein: CASSLTSSSEQFF. As DNA, the CDR3 is TGTGCCAGCAGCCTAACCTCGTCGAGTGAGCAGTTCTTC.